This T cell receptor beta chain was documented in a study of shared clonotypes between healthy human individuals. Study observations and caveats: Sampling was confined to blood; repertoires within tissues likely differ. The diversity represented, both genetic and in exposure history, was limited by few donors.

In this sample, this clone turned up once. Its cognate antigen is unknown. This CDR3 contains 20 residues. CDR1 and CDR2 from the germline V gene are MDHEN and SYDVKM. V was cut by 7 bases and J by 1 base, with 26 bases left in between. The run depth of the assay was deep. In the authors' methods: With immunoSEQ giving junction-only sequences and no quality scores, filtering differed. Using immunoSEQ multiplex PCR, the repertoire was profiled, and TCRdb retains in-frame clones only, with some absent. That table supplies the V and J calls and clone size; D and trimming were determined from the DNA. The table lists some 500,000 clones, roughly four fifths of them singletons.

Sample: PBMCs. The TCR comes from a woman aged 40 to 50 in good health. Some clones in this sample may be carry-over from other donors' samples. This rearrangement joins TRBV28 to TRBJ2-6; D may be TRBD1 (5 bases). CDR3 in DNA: TGTGCCAGCAAGCACCCCCCGGGCAGGGTGGTACTTTCTGGGGCCAACGTCCTGACTTTC. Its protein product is CASKHPPGRVVLSGANVLTF.